The 21 T cell receptor beta chains reported below all come from one sample, sequenced in a study of blood T cell repertoires in COVID-19. The repertoire was sequenced with immunoSEQ multiplex PCR; TCRdb's copy has only in-frame clones and lacks some. Of around 450,000 clones detected, 75% to 90% appear once; the ten largest clones hold around 4.4%. The specimen was peripheral blood. The receptors come from a woman aged 25-40 years with acute or convalescent COVID-19.

CDR3 sequence: CASSLEYRQGYEQYF. The CDR3 nucleotides read TGTGCCAGCAGCTTAGAATATCGACAGGGCTACGAGCAGTACTTC. The V and J genes are TRBV7-6 and TRBJ2-7; 7 nucleotides align to TRBD1. This CDR3 spans 15 amino acids. J gave up 3 bases and V 1 base, and 6 bases lay outside the gene matches. Germline V gene lookup returns CDR1 SGHVS and CDR2 FNYEAQ.

This clone was observed a single time. The chain recombines TRBV28 with TRBJ2-5, with D possibly TRBD1 on 5 matching bases. V was clipped by 11 bases and J by 5 bases, with 24 bases between them. The CDR3 runs to 15 residues. Germline V gene lookup returns CDR1 MDHEN and CDR2 SYDVKM. The chain's CDR3 is CASTREMLVWETQYF. The CDR3 region has the DNA TGTGCCTCAACCAGGGAAATGCTGGTCTGGGAGACCCAGTACTTC.

The rearrangement links TRBV3-1 (or the pseudogene TRBV3-2) to TRBJ1-1; 7 nucleotides agree with TRBD1. Germline V gene sequence: CDR1 LGHDT, CDR2 YNNKEL (reference sequence). This CDR3 contains 17 residues. The trim removed 4 bases at V and 3 bases at J, leaving 14 bases unmatched. The CDR3 nucleotides are TGTGCCAGCAGCCGAGGTAAGACAGGGAGGTTTGACACTGAAGCTTTCTTT. It specifies CASSRGKTGRFDTEAFF.

The chain recombines TRBV2 with TRBJ1-5, with D possibly matching TRBD1 (6 bases). Germline CDR1 and CDR2: SNHLY and FYNNEI. The CDR3 sequence is 14 residues long. V lost 5 bases, J lost 2 bases, and 10 bases lay in between. In DNA, the CDR3 is TGTGCCAGCAGTTCAGGGGATGGCAATCAGCCCCAGCATTTT. It yields the protein CASSSGDGNQPQHF. Variable domain in full (rest from reference TRBV2 and TRBJ1-5): EPEVTQTPSHQVTQMGQEVILRCVPISNHLYFYWYRQILGQKVEFLVSFYNNEISEKSEIFDDQFSVERPDGSNFTLKIRSTKLEDSAMYFCASSSGDGNQPQHFGDGTRLSIL.

In the case of this clone: This CDR3 is also generated by other DNA sequences in the sample. V and J are TRBV18 and TRBJ2-7; 7 bases align to TRBD2. Germline V lookup: CDR1 KGHSH, CDR2 LQKENI. This CDR3 is built from 15 residues. Unmatched junction bases numbered 5, after V lost 0 bases and J lost 3 bases. This chain's CDR3 is CASSPPGGGSYEQYF. CDR3 coding DNA: TGTGCCAGCTCACCACCGGGCGGGGGTAGCTACGAGCAGTACTTC. Drawing the rest from reference TRBV18 and TRBJ2-7, the complete variable domain is NAGVMQNPRHLVRRRGQEARLRCSPMKGHSHVYWYRQLPEEGLKFMVYLQKENIIDESGMPKERFSAEFPKEGPSILRIQQVVRGDSAAYFCASSPPGGGSYEQYFGPGTRLTVT.

This chain joins TRBV5-3 and TRBJ2-5; no clear D gene. TRBV5-3 is designated an ORF whose function remains uncertain. This CDR3 region has 11 residues. V lost 5 bases and J lost 5, with 7 bases in between. The DNA of the CDR3 is TGTGCCAGAAGACTGAAGGAGACCCAGTACTTC. This translates into CARRLKETQYF.

This chain joins TRBV4-1 and TRBJ1-1; D is undetermined. From germline, CDR1 is MGHRA and CDR2 YSYEKL. V lost 0 bases to trimming and J lost 5 bases, with 4 bases between them. The CDR3 totals 12 residues. CDR3 DNA sequence: TGCGCCAGCAGCCAAGATTTAACTGAAGCTTTCTTT. It specifies CASSQDLTEAFF.

This clone has just one count. The chain employs TRBV19 and TRBJ1-2; 9 bases map to TRBD1. The V segment lost 5 bases and the J segment 4 bases; nucleotides outside the gene matches: 8. Germline V lookup: CDR1 LNHDA, CDR2 SQIVND (reference sequence). The CDR3 consists of 15 residues. CDR3 in amino acids: CASSEPGQGPYGYTF. DNA for the CDR3: TGTGCCAGTAGTGAACCGGGACAGGGCCCCTATGGCTACACCTTC.

The chain couples TRBV15 to TRBJ2-5; 7 nucleotides agree with TRBD1. This CDR3 is 15 amino acids long. Per the germline V gene, CDR1 is LNHNV and CDR2 is YYDKDF (reference sequence). The V gene end was trimmed by 5 bases and the J gene end by 7 bases; junction bases not matched to a gene: 13. CDR3: CATSPSPGTVATQYF. Written as DNA, the CDR3 is TGTGCCACCAGCCCTTCCCCAGGGACAGTCGCGACCCAGTACTTC.

The V and J genes are TRBV5-4 and TRBJ2-7, with unresolved D. Between the trimmed V and J ends, which lost 6 bases and 6 bases, there was a span of 16 bases. The length of the CDR3 is 13 residues. Per germline, CDR1 SGHNT and CDR2 YYREEE (reference sequence). CDR3 loop: CASTTPTGGEQYF. In DNA, the CDR3 is TGTGCCAGCACCACGCCCACGGGTGGCGAGCAGTACTTC. The entire variable domain, with the rest obtained from reference TRBV5-4 and TRBJ2-7, is as follows: ETGVTQSPTHLIKTRGQQVTLRCSSQSGHNTVSWYQQALGQGPQFIFQYYREEENGRGNFPPRFSGLQFPNYSSELNVNALELDDSALYLCASTTPTGGEQYFGPGTRLTVT.

V usage is TRBV29-1 and J usage is TRBJ1-5, with TRBD1 identical over 9 bases. The V gene's germline CDR1 is SQVTM and CDR2 ANQGSEA. The CDR3 contains 12 residues. The trim removed 6 bases at V and 5 bases at J, leaving 2 bases unmatched. CDR3 loop: CSVRQGDQPQHF. The CDR3 bases are TGCAGCGTCCGACAGGGGGATCAGCCCCAGCATTTT. Full variable domain (outside the CDR3, taken from reference TRBV29-1 and TRBJ1-5): SAVISQKPSRDICQRGTSLTIQCQVDSQVTMMFWYRQQPGQSLTLIATANQGSEATYESGFVIDKFPISRPNLTFSTLTVSNMSPEDSSIYLCSVRQGDQPQHFGDGTRLSIL.

The gene calls are TRBV3-1 (or the pseudogene TRBV3-2) and TRBJ1-1; D remains unclear. The CDR3 length is 17 residues. CDR1 is LGHDT, CDR2 YNNKEL, per germline (reference sequence). V was clipped by 2 bases and J by 2 bases, with 18 bases between them. The CDR3 protein is CASSQNPQLWANTEAFF. For the CDR3, the DNA is TGTGCCAGCAGCCAAAACCCACAGCTGTGGGCCAACACTGAAGCTTTCTTT.

This chain uses TRBV2 with TRBJ1-6, with 8 positions matching TRBD1. The germline V gene encodes CDR1 SNHLY and CDR2 FYNNEI. J gave up 8 bases and V 3 bases, and 9 bases lay outside the gene matches. The CDR3 has 16 amino acids. Here the CDR3 reads CASSETPGGLDSPLHF. The CDR3 region has the DNA TGTGCCAGCAGTGAGACTCCAGGGGGCTTGGATTCACCCCTCCACTTT.

The chain is built from TRBV6-6 and TRBJ2-6, with D maybe TRBD2 (6 bases). The CDR3 contains 17 residues. CDR1 and CDR2 (germline): MNHNY, SVGAGI (reference sequence). V lost 5 bases, J lost 6 bases, and 20 bases lay in between. CDR3 DNA sequence: TGTGCCAGCAGTCCCCGACCCACCGCGGGGTCGGCCAACGTCCTGACTTTC. Translated: CASSPRPTAGSANVLTF.

This chain links TRBV28 with TRBJ2-7, with 13 bases lining up with TRBD2. CDR3 length: 17 residues. CDR1 is MDHEN and CDR2 is SYDVKM in the germline V gene. Trimming removed 7 bases from V and 3 bases from J; junction bases left unmatched: 12. CDR3 sequence: CASKVGMGLAGSYEQYF. In DNA, the CDR3 is TGTGCCAGCAAAGTGGGGATGGGACTAGCGGGGAGCTACGAGCAGTACTTC.

J is TRBJ2-7 and V is TRBV5-5, with 7 bases aligning to TRBD1. Germline CDR1 and CDR2: SGHKS and YYEKEE (reference sequence). J gave up 4 bases and V 4 bases, and 14 bases lay outside the gene matches. CDR3 length equals 16 residues. CDR3 residues: CASSRHLGTELYEQYF. In nucleotides, the CDR3 is TGTGCCAGCAGCCGCCACCTAGGGACAGAACTTTACGAGCAGTACTTC.

This chain links TRBV7-2 with TRBJ2-3, with D possibly being TRBD1 (6 bases). The CDR3 extends over 14 amino acids. Trimming took 5 bases from V and 5 from J, leaving 14 bases between them. Germline V lookup: CDR1 SGHTA, CDR2 FQGNSA. CDR3 sequence reads: CASSPGQGRDTQYF. CDR3 sequence (DNA): TGTGCCAGCAGCCCCGGGCAGGGGAGAGATACGCAGTATTTT.

J is TRBJ2-1 and V is TRBV7-6; D is possibly TRBD1 (6 bases). Germline-derived CDR1 and CDR2 are SGHVS and FNYEAQ. Trimming stripped 1 base from V and 1 base from J, with 8 bases between. The CDR3 runs to 15 residues. CDR3 region: CASSLVGGSYNEQFF. CDR3 coding DNA: TGTGCCAGCAGCTTAGTAGGGGGTTCCTACAATGAGCAGTTCTTC.

The chain is built from TRBV2 and TRBJ2-7, with D possibly TRBD1 on 6 matching bases. V lost 5 bases, J lost 1 base, and 12 bases lay in between. The germline gives CDR1 SNHLY, CDR2 FYNNEI. There are 14 residues in the CDR3. CDR3 bases: TGTGCCAGCAGTTGGGGCAGGGGATCCTACGAGCAGTACTTC. Translation gives CASSWGRGSYEQYF.

The gene calls are TRBV6-2 or TRBV6-3 and TRBJ2-1; 12 bases align to TRBD2. The germline V gene has CDR1 MNHEY and CDR2 SVGEGT. V lost 5 bases and J lost 5; bases outside the gene matches: 4. The CDR3 contains 15 residues. Written as DNA, the CDR3 is TGTGCCAGCAGTCTCCTAGCGGGGGGGAACAATGAGCAGTTCTTC. As protein: CASSLLAGGNNEQFF.

The genes are TRBV11-2 and TRBJ2-5; 8 bases agree with TRBD2. CDR3 length: 16 residues. CDR1 is SGHAT, CDR2 FQNNGV, per germline. J lost 5 bases, V lost 7 bases, and 15 bases had no gene match. This CDR3 reads CASTNRERGGWETQYF. For the CDR3, the DNA is TGTGCCAGCACCAATAGGGAACGCGGGGGGTGGGAGACCCAGTACTTC.